Included here is one T cell receptor (beta chain) sequence, with context. Antigen specificity is unknown. One end of the junction does not line up with germline, which may come from a read error. This entry is derived from a study of cytomegalovirus exposure and HLA in healthy donors. Points from the study as a whole: Analyzed later, association rates of TCRs varied across HLA loci, with DRB1 most and HLA-C fewest.

Use of 60 Vbeta and 13 Jbeta primers characterized the PCR. Sequenced by immunoSEQ multiplex PCR; TCRdb stores in-frame clones only, minus some. The sample contains nearly 95,000 clones, roughly 79% of which appear only once. Germline V gene data show CDR1 as GTSNPN and CDR2 as SVGIG (reference sequence). CDR3 length: 13 residues. The genes are TRBV30 and TRBJ1-5; D unclear. The sample taken for sequencing was PBMCs. This TCR was recovered from a woman aged 40 to 50 in good health and CMV-seronegative. Here the CDR3 DNA reads TGTGCCTGTGGGCCCTACGGTGATCAGCCCCAGAATTTT. Its translation is CACGPYGDQPQNF.